Listed here are 18 T cell receptor beta chains from one sample, sequenced in a study of cytomegalovirus exposure and HLA in healthy donors (TCRdb year 2017). The library was obtained by the immunoSEQ multiplex PCR assay. The multiplex PCR relied on a mix of 60 forward primers for TCR Vbeta segments and 13 reverse primers for TCR Jbeta segments. TCRdb carries this immuneACCESS record with in-frame sequences only. Its versions omit some clonotypes, under half of them owing to an unresolved V gene in the studies checked, with the rest unexplained. The sample data list approximately 190,000 clones, and 75% to 90% of these were observed just once. 6.3% of the sample belongs to the ten largest clones. Sequenced sample: PBMCs. All receptors come from a man in his forties in good health and CMV-seropositive.

The chain links TRBV4-3 to TRBJ2-1, with D possibly being TRBD1 (5 bases). This CDR3 is built from 16 residues. V was shortened by 1 base and J by 6 bases, with 16 bases between the two germline ends. Per the germline V gene, CDR1 is LGHNA and CDR2 is YSLEER. The CDR3 DNA reads as TGCGCCAGCAGCCAAGTAGAAGGGGTGATGAGCAATGAGCAGTTCTTC. Translating gives CASSQVEGVMSNEQFF.

The gene calls are TRBV7-6 and TRBJ2-2, with a weak D call TRBD2 (5 bases). CDR1 and CDR2 from the germline V gene are SGHVS and FNYEAQ. This CDR3 has 15 residues. The V and J ends lost 3 bases and 4 bases respectively, with 12 bases between them. For the CDR3, the DNA is TGTGCCAGCAGCTTCGGCACAGAGGGCACCGGGGAGCTGTTTTTT. Translating it yields CASSFGTEGTGELFF.

As for this clone: The sample holds other DNA sequences that translate to the same CDR3. The CDR3 region is CASNPPGGPTQNTEAFF. In DNA, the CDR3 is TGTGCCAGCAACCCTCCTGGGGGCCCTACCCAGAACACTGAAGCTTTCTTT. The V gene is TRBV5-6, the J gene TRBJ1-1, with TRBD1 as a possible D gene (6 bases). This CDR3 region has 17 residues. V dropped 6 bases and J dropped 1 base, with 22 bases sitting between them. The germline V gene has CDR1 SGHDT and CDR2 YYEEEE.

The chain recombines TRBV5-6 with TRBJ1-3; D is possibly TRBD1 (5 bases). The CDR3 is 16 amino acids. Germline loops: CDR1 SGHDT, CDR2 YYEEEE. Trimming took off 0 bases at V and 0 bases at J, with 10 bases between the two ends. CDR3 in DNA: TGTGCCAGCAGCTTGGGGGGCAAGATCTCTGGAAACACCATATATTTT. This sequence encodes CASSLGGKISGNTIYF.

The chain couples TRBV28 to TRBJ2-7; TRBD1 aligns across 7 bases. Germline V CDR1 and CDR2: MDHEN, SYDVKM. This CDR3 is 11 amino acids long. CDR3 DNA: TGTGCAACTACAGGGGACTACGAGCAGTACTTC. Translating it yields CATTGDYEQYF.

Worth noting for this clone: Different DNA sequences within this sample yield the same CDR3. The gene calls are TRBV6-5 and TRBJ2-7; D possibly corresponds to TRBD1 (6 bases). This CDR3 spans 14 amino acids. Looked up from germline, CDR1 is MNHEY and CDR2 is SVGAGI. Trimming cost V 0 bases and J 0 bases, with 6 bases left between them. The CDR3 nucleotides read TGTGCCAGCAGTTACTCACAGGGCTCCTACGAGCAGTACTTC. Its translation is CASSYSQGSYEQYF.

The V call is TRBV7-3, the J call TRBJ2-5; the D gene is possibly TRBD2 (6 bases). The CDR3 totals 12 residues. Germline CDR1 and CDR2: SGHTA and FQGTGA. V was cut by 5 bases and J by 7 bases, with 11 bases left in between. The CDR3 loop reads CASSADGGTQYF. In DNA form, the CDR3 reads TGTGCCAGCAGCGCAGACGGGGGGACCCAGTACTTC.

This rearrangement joins TRBV27 to TRBJ2-3; 13 nucleotides agree with TRBD2. V dropped 5 bases and J dropped 3; count of bases not matched to a gene: 5. Germline-derived CDR1 and CDR2 are MNHEY and SMNVEV (reference sequence). The CDR3 consists of 16 residues. As DNA, the CDR3 is TGTGCCAGCAGTGTACTAGCGGGGGGGCTAACAGATACGCAGTATTTT. Protein product: CASSVLAGGLTDTQYF.

This clone turned up a few times. CDR3 protein: CASSLYSGTDTQYF. The CDR3 DNA reads TGTGCCAGCAGCTTGTATTCCGGCACAGATACGCAGTATTTT. V and J are TRBV5-4 and TRBJ2-3; the D is unclear. CDR3 length: 14 amino acids. V lost 1 base and J 1 base, leaving 7 bases between the germline ends. Germline values: CDR1 SGHNT, CDR2 YYREEE (reference sequence).

The rearrangement uses TRBV19 and TRBJ1-5; D may be TRBD1 (5 bases). CDR3 length: 17 residues. Trimming took off 5 bases at V and 1 base at J, with 18 bases between the two ends. The V gene's germline CDR1 is LNHDA and CDR2 SQIVND (reference sequence). This CDR3 reads CASSQEPPGKSNQPQHF. CDR3 bases: TGTGCCAGTAGTCAAGAGCCCCCAGGGAAGAGCAATCAGCCCCAGCATTTT. The whole variable domain, remainder taken from reference TRBV19 and TRBJ1-5, is DGGITQSPKYLFRKEGQNVTLSCEQNLNHDAMYWYRQDPGQGLRLIYYSQIVNDFQKGDIAEGYSVSREKKESFPLTVTSAQKNPTAFYLCASSQEPPGKSNQPQHFGDGTRLSIL.

The genes are TRBV11-2 and TRBJ1-2; the match to TRBD1 covers 10 bases. The CDR3 has 14 residues. Germline CDR1 reads SGHAT; CDR2 reads FQNNGV. V shed 5 bases, J shed 6 bases, and the junction held 6 bases outside the gene matches. As DNA, the CDR3 is TGTGCCAGCAGCCAGACAGGGGGCGCGAATGGCTACACCTTC. This codes for CASSQTGGANGYTF.

The rearrangement uses TRBV19 and TRBJ2-7; tentatively, D is TRBD1 (6 bases). Trimming took off 8 bases at V and 3 bases at J, with 17 bases between the two ends. The V gene's germline CDR1 is LNHDA and CDR2 SQIVND (reference sequence). The CDR3 has 14 amino acids. The CDR3 loop reads CASGGGDLVYEQYF. As DNA, the CDR3 is TGTGCCAGTGGTGGGGGCGACCTCGTCTACGAGCAGTACTTC. Full variable domain (outside the CDR3, taken from reference TRBV19 and TRBJ2-7): DGGITQSPKYLFRKEGQNVTLSCEQNLNHDAMYWYRQDPGQGLRLIYYSQIVNDFQKGDIAEGYSVSREKKESFPLTVTSAQKNPTAFYLCASGGGDLVYEQYFGPGTRLTVT.

The chain carries TRBV5-5 and TRBJ1-6; TRBD1 matches at 7 bases. The V gene's germline CDR1 is SGHKS and CDR2 YYEKEE (reference sequence). J gave up 2 bases and V 6 bases, and 20 bases lay outside the gene matches. This CDR3 contains 20 residues. CDR3 bases: TGTGCCAGCAAAACTTATACAACAGGGGATAGGAGTCCCTATAATTCACCCCTCCACTTT. It yields the protein CASKTYTTGDRSPYNSPLHF. Variable domain in full (rest from reference TRBV5-5 and TRBJ1-6): DAGVTQSPTHLIKTRGQQVTLRCSPISGHKSVSWYQQVLGQGPQFIFQYYEKEERGRGNFPDRFSARQFPNYSSELNVNALLLGDSALYLCASKTYTTGDRSPYNSPLHFGNGTRLTVT.

This clone was picked up one time. The chain is built from TRBV28 and TRBJ1-5; D possibly corresponds to TRBD1 (6 bases). Germline-derived CDR1 and CDR2 are MDHEN and SYDVKM. This CDR3 spans 13 amino acids. Trimming stripped 6 bases from V and 4 bases from J, with 10 bases between. As DNA, the CDR3 is TGTGCCAGCAGGCCACAGGGAAATCAGCCCCAGCATTTT. This gives the protein CASRPQGNQPQHF.

The rearrangement joins TRBV10-3 to TRBJ2-3, with no clear D. This CDR3 region has 11 residues. V was pared by 4 bases and J by 3 bases, with 2 bases between. Looked up from germline, CDR1 is ENHRY and CDR2 is SYGVKD. DNA for the CDR3: TGTGCCATCAGTGCAACAGATACGCAGTATTTT. Translating gives CAISATDTQYF.

The chain is built from TRBV5-6 and TRBJ1-1; possibly TRBD1 for D (6 bases). V lost 4 bases, J lost 0 bases, and 16 bases lay in between. This CDR3 spans 16 amino acids. In germline, CDR1 is SGHDT, CDR2 YYEEEE. Here the CDR3 DNA reads TGTGCCAGCAGCCCACAGGGCACCACCTTGAACACTGAAGCTTTCTTT. This gives the protein CASSPQGTTLNTEAFF.

The genes are TRBV7-9 and TRBJ2-7; D is unresolved. Deletions cut 1 base from V and 0 bases from J, with 10 bases between. This CDR3 has 15 amino acids. Germline-derived CDR1 and CDR2 are SEHNR and FQNEAQ (reference sequence). The CDR3 protein is CASSLGDSSSYEQYF. DNA for the CDR3: TGTGCCAGCAGCTTAGGAGATTCTTCCTCCTACGAGCAGTACTTC.

The chain combines TRBV19 with TRBJ2-7, with TRBD1 identical over 7 bases. The V and J ends lost 5 bases and 3 bases, in that order; junction bases with no gene match: 7. The CDR3 has 14 amino acids. Looked up from germline, CDR1 is LNHDA and CDR2 is SQIVND (reference sequence). The CDR3: CASSRQGVLYEQYF. The CDR3 coding sequence is TGTGCCAGTAGTCGGCAGGGGGTCCTCTACGAGCAGTACTTC.